The 15 T cell receptor beta chains below were found in one sample sequenced in a study of T cells in Graves' hyperthyroidism and ophthalmopathy. Amplification of TCR beta CDR3 regions was performed using RNA transcripts as template. In the first-round RT-PCR of the TCR CDR3, the HTBI primer set was used. TCRdb re-derived calls from the multiplex PCR reads in MiXCR, one entry per CDR3 protein. The profile shows about 360,000 distinct CDR3 sequences, over 10% of them singletons. The sequencing sample was made of blood. The receptors derive from a woman between 18 and 30 years old with Graves' hyperthyroidism.

V usage is TRBV6-1 and J usage is TRBJ2-7; D not certain. Germline-derived CDR1 and CDR2 are MNHNS and SASEGT. The CDR3 runs to 15 residues. Deletions cut 2 bases from V and 2 bases from J, with 13 bases between. The CDR3: CASSEYFSGPYEQYF. CDR3 in DNA: TGTGCCAGCAGTGAATACTTCTCAGGCCCCTACGAGCAGTACTTC.

The chain carries TRBV18 and TRBJ1-1; tentative D call: TRBD1 (5 bases). Trimming left V 3 bases short and J 0 bases short, with 8 bases between. Germline assignment: CDR1 KGHSH and CDR2 LQKENI. The CDR3 has 14 amino acids. CDR3 DNA sequence: TGTGCCAGCTCACCCGACAGCATGAACACTGAAGCTTTCTTT. Residues: CASSPDSMNTEAFF.

Ten or more counts support this clonotype. This chain connects TRBV2 to TRBJ1-2, with D hard to call. From germline, CDR1 is SNHLY and CDR2 FYNNEI. With 11 bases removed from V and 2 bases from J, the gap between germline ends came to 18 bases. The CDR3 runs to 14 residues. CDR3 sequence: CAGSASAKNYGYTF. The CDR3 DNA reads as TGTGCCGGAAGCGCTTCCGCGAAGAACTATGGCTACACCTTC.

This clonotype occurred a few times. The chain carries TRBV4-3 and TRBJ2-1, with D hard to call. Trimming left V 0 bases short and J 15 bases short, with 21 bases between. This CDR3 is built from 15 residues. From germline, CDR1 is LGHNA and CDR2 YSLEER. The CDR3 DNA sequence: TGCGCCAGCAGCCAAGATTTTTCGGCAGCCTCCAGGCGGTTCTTC. Translation gives CASSQDFSAASRRFF.

This chain uses TRBV10-2 with TRBJ2-1; the D is unclear. This CDR3 region has 13 residues. Germline CDR1 WSHSY, CDR2 SAAADI. V was cut by 2 bases and J by 4 bases, with 6 bases left in between. This CDR3 reads CASSEGSYNEQFF. CDR3 nucleotides: TGCGCCAGCAGTGAGGGTAGTTACAATGAGCAGTTCTTC.

The sample holds a few counts of this clonotype. The chain recombines TRBV20-1 with TRBJ1-4; D is unclear. Per germline, CDR1 DFQATT and CDR2 SNEGSKA (reference sequence). The CDR3 sequence is 13 residues long. Trimming pared 5 bases from V and 8 bases from J, leaving 15 bases between. The CDR3 loop reads CSAGPAPMEKLFF. CDR3 DNA sequence: TGCAGTGCTGGGCCGGCACCAATGGAAAAACTGTTTTTT.

This clonotype was counted at least ten times. J is TRBJ1-5 and V is TRBV7-9; no reliable D call. With 5 bases removed from V and 5 bases from J, the gap between germline ends came to 7 bases. This CDR3 comprises 12 residues. Germline assignment: CDR1 SEHNR and CDR2 FQNEAQ (reference sequence). CDR3 sequence: CASSEGDQPQHF. Here the CDR3 DNA reads TGTGCCAGCAGCGAAGGAGATCAGCCCCAGCATTTT.

This clonotype was observed many times. The chain is built from TRBV18 and TRBJ1-1; D is unresolved. Germline-derived CDR1 and CDR2 are KGHSH and LQKENI. Trimming took off 1 base at V and 6 bases at J, with 9 bases between the two ends. The CDR3 has 13 amino acids. The CDR3 nucleotides are TGTGCCAGCTCACCACTCCGTGGCCCTGAAGCTTTCTTT. It translates to CASSPLRGPEAFF.

The sample holds many counts of this clonotype. The chain combines TRBV24-1 with TRBJ1-5; possible D gene TRBD1, 5 bases. CDR3 length equals 13 residues. V lost 6 bases, J lost 4 bases, and 9 bases lay in between. Germline V gene sequence: CDR1 KGHDR, CDR2 SFDVKD. CDR3 nucleotides: TGTGCCACCAGTCCCCAGGGTAATCAGCCCCAGCATTTT. Residues: CATSPQGNQPQHF.

The table lists this clonotype with many counts. The gene calls are TRBV3-1 and TRBJ1-1; tentatively, D is TRBD1 (5 bases). CDR1 LGHDT and CDR2 YNNKEL come from the germline V gene (reference sequence). The CDR3 runs 14 residues. Trimming cost V 1 base and J 9 bases, with 15 bases left between them. The CDR3 bases are TGTGCCAGCAGCCAAGGAGAGGGGATGGGAAAAGCTTTCTTT. Translating gives CASSQGEGMGKAFF. Variable domain in full (rest from reference TRBV3-1 and TRBJ1-1): DTAVSQTPKYLVTQMGNDKSIKCEQNLGHDTMYWYKQDSKKFLKIMFSYNNKELIINETVPNRFSPKSPDKAHLNLHINSLELGDSAVYFCASSQGEGMGKAFFGQGTRLTVV.

This clonotype was seen many times. The J gene is TRBJ2-1, the V gene TRBV6-1, with 13 positions matching TRBD2. Germline CDR1 and CDR2: MNHNS and SASEGT. J gave up 8 bases and V 6 bases, and 7 bases lay outside the gene matches. The CDR3 loop spans 15 amino acids. The CDR3 sequence: CASRETSGGVYEQFF. CDR3 in DNA: TGTGCCAGCAGGGAAACTAGCGGGGGGGTCTATGAGCAGTTCTTC.

This clonotype was recorded a few times. V is TRBV5-6 and J is TRBJ2-1; no firm D call. Per germline, CDR1 SGHDT and CDR2 YYEEEE. Trimming stripped 4 bases from V and 10 bases from J, with 9 bases between. The CDR3 is 11 amino acids. The CDR3 DNA reads TGTGCCAGCAGCAATCTAGGAGAGCAGTTCTTC. Its translation is CASSNLGEQFF. The full variable domain, in which reference TRBV5-6 and TRBJ2-1 provide the parts outside the CDR3, is DAGVTQSPTHLIKTRGQQVTLRCSPKSGHDTVSWYQQALGQGPQFIFQYYEEEERQRGNFPDRFSGHQFPNYSSELNVNALLLGDSALYLCASSNLGEQFFGPGTRLTVL.

This clonotype appeared many times. The CDR3 sequence is CASSPGVNEQFF. As DNA, the CDR3 is TGTGCCAGCTCACCAGGGGTAAATGAGCAGTTCTTC. The genes are TRBV18 and TRBJ2-1; D is ambiguous. V dropped 2 bases and J dropped 7 bases, with 6 bases sitting between them. Germline V gives CDR1 KGHSH, CDR2 LQKENI. The CDR3 contains 12 residues.

Details on this clonotype: A much larger clone is a single base away; this may be a read error. CDR3 in DNA: TGTGCCACCGGCAGAGATGGGGCAGGGCCGAAAAACATTCAGTACTTC. This sequence encodes CATGRDGAGPKNIQYF. The chain is built from TRBV15 and TRBJ2-4; TRBD1 might be the D (5 bases). The CDR3 has 16 residues. The germline V gene encodes CDR1 LNHNV and CDR2 YYDKDF (reference sequence).

This rearrangement joins TRBV20-1 to TRBJ1-6; D perhaps matches TRBD1 (5 bases). Trimming removed 6 bases at V and 12 bases at J, with 18 bases between. The CDR3 sequence is 13 residues long. Germline CDR1 DFQATT, CDR2 SNEGSKA (reference sequence). CDR3: CSAPPGMGRPLHF. As DNA, the CDR3 is TGCAGTGCCCCTCCAGGGATGGGGAGACCCCTCCACTTT.